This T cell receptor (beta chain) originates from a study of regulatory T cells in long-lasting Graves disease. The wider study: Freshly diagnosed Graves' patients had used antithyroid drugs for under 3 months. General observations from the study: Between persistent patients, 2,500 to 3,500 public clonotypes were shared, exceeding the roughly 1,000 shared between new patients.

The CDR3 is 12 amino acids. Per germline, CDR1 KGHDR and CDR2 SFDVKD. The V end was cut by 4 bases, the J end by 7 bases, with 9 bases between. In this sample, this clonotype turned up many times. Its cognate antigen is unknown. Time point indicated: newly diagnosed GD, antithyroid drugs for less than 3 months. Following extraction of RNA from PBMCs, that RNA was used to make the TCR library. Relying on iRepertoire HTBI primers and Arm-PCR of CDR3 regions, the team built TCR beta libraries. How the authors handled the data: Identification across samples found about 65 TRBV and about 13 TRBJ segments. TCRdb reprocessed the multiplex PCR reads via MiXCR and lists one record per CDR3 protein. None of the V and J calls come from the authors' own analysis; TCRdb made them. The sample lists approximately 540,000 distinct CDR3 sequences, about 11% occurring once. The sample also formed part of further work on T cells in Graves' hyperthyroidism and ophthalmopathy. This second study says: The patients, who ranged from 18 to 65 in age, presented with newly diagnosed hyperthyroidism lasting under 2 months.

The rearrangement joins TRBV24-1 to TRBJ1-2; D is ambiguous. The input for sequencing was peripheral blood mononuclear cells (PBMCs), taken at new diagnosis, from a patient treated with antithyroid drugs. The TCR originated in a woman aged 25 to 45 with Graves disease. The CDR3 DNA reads TGTGCCACCAGTGAATACAGTGGTGGCTACACCTTC. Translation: CATSEYSGGYTF.